One T cell receptor beta chain is described in this entry. This specimen comes from a study of blood T cell repertoires in COVID-19. Assay: immunoSEQ multiplex PCR; the TCRdb copy retains only in-frame clones and omits some. In the table there are over 200,000 clones, 70% to 85% of which are singletons. Germline CDR1 SGHKS, CDR2 YYEKEE (reference sequence). The CDR3 is made up of 15 amino acids. With 0 bases removed from V and 4 bases from J, the gap between germline ends came to 13 bases. V and J are TRBV5-5 and TRBJ1-2; possible D gene TRBD1, 5 bases. This sequence was found in a man aged 40-55 years who had recovered from COVID-19. Specimen: PBMCs or T cells enriched from blood (not recorded which). The chain's CDR3 is CASSLAIGDIYGYTF. The CDR3, as DNA: TGTGCCAGCAGCTTGGCCATAGGGGATATCTATGGCTACACCTTC.